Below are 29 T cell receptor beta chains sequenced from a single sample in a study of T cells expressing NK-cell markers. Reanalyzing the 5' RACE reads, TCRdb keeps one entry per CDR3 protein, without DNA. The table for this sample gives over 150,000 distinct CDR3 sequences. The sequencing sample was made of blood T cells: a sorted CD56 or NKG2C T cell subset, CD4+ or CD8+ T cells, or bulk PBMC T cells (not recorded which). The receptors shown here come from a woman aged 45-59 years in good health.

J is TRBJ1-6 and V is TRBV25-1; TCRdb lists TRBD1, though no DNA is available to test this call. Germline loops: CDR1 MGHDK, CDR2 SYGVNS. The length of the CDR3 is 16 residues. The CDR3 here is CASSEILGANNSPLHF.

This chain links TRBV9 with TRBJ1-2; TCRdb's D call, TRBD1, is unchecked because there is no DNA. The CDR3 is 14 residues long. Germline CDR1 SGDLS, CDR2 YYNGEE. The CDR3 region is CASYGGDRVDGYTF.

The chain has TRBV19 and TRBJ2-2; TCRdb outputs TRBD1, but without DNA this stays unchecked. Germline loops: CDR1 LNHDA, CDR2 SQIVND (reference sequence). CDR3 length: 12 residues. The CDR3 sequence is CASSIGTAELFF.

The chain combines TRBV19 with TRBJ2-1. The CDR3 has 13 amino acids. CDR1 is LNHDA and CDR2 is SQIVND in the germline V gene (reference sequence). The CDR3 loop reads CASSTTSYNEQFF.

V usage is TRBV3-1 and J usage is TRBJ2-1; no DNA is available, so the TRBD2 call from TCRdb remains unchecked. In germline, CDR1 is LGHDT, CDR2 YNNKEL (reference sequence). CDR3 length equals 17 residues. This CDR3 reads CASSHPGLPSSYNEQFF.

This chain's CDR3 is CASSLNRGFNTEAFF. This rearrangement joins TRBV5-1 to TRBJ1-1; TCRdb's D call of TRBD1 is untestable without DNA. CDR1 and CDR2 (germline): SGHRS, YFSETQ. This CDR3 contains 15 residues.

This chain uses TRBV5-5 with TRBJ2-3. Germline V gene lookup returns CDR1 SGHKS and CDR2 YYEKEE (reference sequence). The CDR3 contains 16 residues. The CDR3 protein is CASSSGLVDITDTQYF. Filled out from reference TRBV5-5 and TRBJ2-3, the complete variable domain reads DAGVTQSPTHLIKTRGQQVTLRCSPISGHKSVSWYQQVLGQGPQFIFQYYEKEERGRGNFPDRFSARQFPNYSSELNVNALLLGDSALYLCASSSGLVDITDTQYFGPGTRLTVL.

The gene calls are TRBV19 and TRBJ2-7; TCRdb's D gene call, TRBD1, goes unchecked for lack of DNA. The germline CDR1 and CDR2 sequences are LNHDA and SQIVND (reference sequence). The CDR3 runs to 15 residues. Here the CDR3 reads CASTIRAGNYYEQYF.

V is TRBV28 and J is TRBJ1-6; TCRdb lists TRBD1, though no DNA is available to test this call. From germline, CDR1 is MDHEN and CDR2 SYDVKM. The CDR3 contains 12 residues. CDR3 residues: CASSMRTVTLHF. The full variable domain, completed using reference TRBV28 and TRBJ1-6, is DVKVTQSSRYLVKRTGEKVFLECVQDMDHENMFWYRQDPGLGLRLIYFSYDVKMKEKGDIPEGYSVSREKKERFSLILESASTNQTSMYLCASSMRTVTLHFGNGTRLTVT.

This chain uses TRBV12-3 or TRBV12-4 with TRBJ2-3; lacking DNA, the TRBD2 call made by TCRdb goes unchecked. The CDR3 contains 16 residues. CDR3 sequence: CASSERTSGTTDTQYF.

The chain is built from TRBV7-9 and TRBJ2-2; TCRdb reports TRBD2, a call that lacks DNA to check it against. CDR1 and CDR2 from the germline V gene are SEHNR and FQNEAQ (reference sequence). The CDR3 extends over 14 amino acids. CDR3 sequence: CASSLTTASGELFF.

This chain's CDR3 is CASSHTASQGSTGELFF. This chain links TRBV18 with TRBJ2-2; TCRdb indicates TRBD1, and absent DNA this call remains unverified. The germline V gene encodes CDR1 KGHSH and CDR2 LQKENI. The CDR3 totals 17 residues.

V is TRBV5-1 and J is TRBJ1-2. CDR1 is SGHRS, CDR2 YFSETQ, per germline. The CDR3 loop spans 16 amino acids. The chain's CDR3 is CASSPVGGPDPYGYTF.

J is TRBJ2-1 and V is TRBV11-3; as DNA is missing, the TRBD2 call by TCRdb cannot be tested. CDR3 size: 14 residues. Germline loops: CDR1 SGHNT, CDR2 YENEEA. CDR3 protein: CASSGTSTSNEQFF. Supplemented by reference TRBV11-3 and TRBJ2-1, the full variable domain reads EAGVVQSPRYKIIEKKQPVAFWCNPISGHNTLYWYLQNLGQGPELLIRYENEEAVDDSQLPKDRFSAERLKGVDSTLKIQPAELGDSAVYLCASSGTSTSNEQFFGPGTRLTVL.

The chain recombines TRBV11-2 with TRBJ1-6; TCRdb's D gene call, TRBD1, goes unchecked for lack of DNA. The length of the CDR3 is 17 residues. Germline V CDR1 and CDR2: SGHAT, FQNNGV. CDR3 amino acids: CASSFPGTYLKGSPLHF.

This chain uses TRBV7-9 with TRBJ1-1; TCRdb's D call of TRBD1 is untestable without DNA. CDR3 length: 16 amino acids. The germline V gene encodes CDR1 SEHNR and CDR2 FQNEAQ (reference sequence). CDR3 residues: CASSLEQGVIGTEAFF.

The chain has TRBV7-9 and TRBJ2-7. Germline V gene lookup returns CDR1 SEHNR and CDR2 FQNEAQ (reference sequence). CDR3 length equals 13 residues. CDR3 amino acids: CASSSESYYEQYF. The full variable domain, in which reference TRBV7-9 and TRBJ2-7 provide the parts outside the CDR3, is DTGVSQNPRHKITKRGQNVTFRCDPISEHNRLYWYRQTLGQGPEFLTYFQNEAQLEKSRLLSDRFSAERPKGSFSTLEIQRTEQGDSAMYLCASSSESYYEQYFGPGTRLTVT.

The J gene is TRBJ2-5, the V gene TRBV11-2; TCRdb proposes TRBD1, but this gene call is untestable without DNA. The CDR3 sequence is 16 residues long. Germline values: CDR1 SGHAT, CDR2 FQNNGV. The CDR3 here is CASSPPLGRGQETQYF.

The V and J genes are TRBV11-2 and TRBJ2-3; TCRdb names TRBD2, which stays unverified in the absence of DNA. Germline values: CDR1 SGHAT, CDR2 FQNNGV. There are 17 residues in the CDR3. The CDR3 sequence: CASSYRKRLAGGDTQYF.

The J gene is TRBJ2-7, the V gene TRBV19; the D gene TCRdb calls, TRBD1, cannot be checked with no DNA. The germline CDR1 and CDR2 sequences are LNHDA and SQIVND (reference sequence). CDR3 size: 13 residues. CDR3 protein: CASSAGSGSEQYF.

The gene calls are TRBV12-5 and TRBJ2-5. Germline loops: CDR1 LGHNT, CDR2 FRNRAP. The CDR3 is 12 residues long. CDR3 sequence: CASGSLEETQYF. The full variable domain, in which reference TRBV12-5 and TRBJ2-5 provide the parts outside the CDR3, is DARVTQTPRHKVTEMGQEVTMRCQPILGHNTVFWYRQTMMQGLELLAYFRNRAPLDDSGMPKDRFSAEMPDATLATLKIQPSEPRDSAVYFCASGSLEETQYFGPGTRLLVL.

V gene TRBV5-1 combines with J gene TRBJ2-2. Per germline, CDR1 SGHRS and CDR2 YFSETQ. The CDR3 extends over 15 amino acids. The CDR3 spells CASSLYSGSTGELFF.

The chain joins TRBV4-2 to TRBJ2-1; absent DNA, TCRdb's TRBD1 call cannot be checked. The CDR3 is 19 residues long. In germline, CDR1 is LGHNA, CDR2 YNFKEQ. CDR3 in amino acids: CASSQDERKGPVSYNEQFF.

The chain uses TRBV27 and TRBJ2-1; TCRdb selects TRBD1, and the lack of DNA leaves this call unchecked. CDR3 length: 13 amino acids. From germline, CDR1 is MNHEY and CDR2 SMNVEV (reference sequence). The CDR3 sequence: CASRDPSYNEQFF.

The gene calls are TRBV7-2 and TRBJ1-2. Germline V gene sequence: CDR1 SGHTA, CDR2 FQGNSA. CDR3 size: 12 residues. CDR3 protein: CASSSGVYGYTF.

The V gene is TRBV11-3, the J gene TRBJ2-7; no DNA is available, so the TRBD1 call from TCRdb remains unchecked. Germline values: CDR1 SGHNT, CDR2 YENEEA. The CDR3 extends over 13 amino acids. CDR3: CASSTRGAYEQYF.

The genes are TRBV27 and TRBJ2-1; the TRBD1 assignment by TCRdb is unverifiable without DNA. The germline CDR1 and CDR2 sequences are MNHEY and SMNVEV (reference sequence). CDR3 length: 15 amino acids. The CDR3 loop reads CASSSSGQLYNEQFF.

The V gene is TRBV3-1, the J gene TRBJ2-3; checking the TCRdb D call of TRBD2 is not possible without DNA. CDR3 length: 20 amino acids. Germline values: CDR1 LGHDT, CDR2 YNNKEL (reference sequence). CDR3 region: CASSQGSSGRADRRTDTQYF.

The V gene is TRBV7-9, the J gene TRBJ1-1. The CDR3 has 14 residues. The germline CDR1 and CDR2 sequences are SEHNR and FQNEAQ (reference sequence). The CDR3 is CASSLGREVSEAFF.